The rows below give T cell receptor beta chains drawn from one sample of a study of blood T cells in healthy people across ages. TCRdb re-analysed the 5' RACE reads in MiXCR, keeping a single row per CDR3 protein. The sample yields approximately 2,000,000 distinct CDR3 sequences, about 39% seen once. The material sequenced was blood. The source is a human donor in good health. Both conserved end residues are part of each CDR3.

j_call v_call cdr3_aa
TRBJ1-1 TRBV6-5 CASILTLGNTEAFF
TRBJ1-2 TRBV28 CASRVRYGYTF
TRBJ1-1 TRBV29-1 CSETGSMNTEAFF
TRBJ1-1 TRBV4-2 CASSHEFSGTGGRDTEAFF
TRBJ2-3 TRBV5-6 CASTPPGGMADTQYF
TRBJ2-3 TRBV28 CASSLSYRDTQYF
TRBJ1-2 TRBV29-1 CSVGFEARNYGYTF
TRBJ1-4 TRBV6-5 CASSYSGVASEKLFF
TRBJ1-2 TRBV7-3 CASSPGTLGYGYTF
TRBJ1-5 TRBV28 CASGNMQPQHF
TRBJ2-5 TRBV3-1 CASSQLGAETQYF
TRBJ2-5 TRBV5-1 CASSIAPGETQYF
TRBJ2-5 TRBV7-2 CASSGTSGGAETQYF
TRBJ2-7 TRBV4-2 CASSQESGTSYEQYF
TRBJ2-7 TRBV28 CASSAPGPLSPSYEQYF
TRBJ1-4 TRBV29-1 CSVVGTGNEKLFF
TRBJ2-3 TRBV12-3/TRBV12-4 CASSFDLAGESTDTQYF
TRBJ2-5 TRBV29-1 CSVDEAGGLKTQYF
TRBJ1-2 TRBV4-3 CASSQAAGYGYTF
TRBJ2-7 TRBV10-3 CAIRETDEQYF
TRBJ2-2 TRBV19 CASSGGVAGVPGELFF
TRBJ1-2 TRBV7-2 CASTQGAYGYTF
TRBJ2-3 TRBV12-3/TRBV12-4 CASRSGGQHTQYF
TRBJ1-2 TRBV20-1 CSARTGGSYGYTF
TRBJ2-1 TRBV9 CASSVAPPGRAGGNERFF
TRBJ2-7 TRBV20-1 CSAERDRGRTYEQYF
TRBJ2-1 TRBV9 CASRPSGGNNEQFF
TRBJ2-3 TRBV11-2 CASSLDVGSGDTRYF
TRBJ2-1 TRBV4-1 CASSQLTSGVISYNEQFF
TRBJ2-3 TRBV7-2 CASSLRAEPDTQYF
TRBJ2-4 TRBV12-3/TRBV12-4 CASSPNSLRLKNIQYF
TRBJ2-7 TRBV5-1 CASSPDLGRNSYEQYF
TRBJ2-7 TRBV28 CASGGGPYEQYF
TRBJ2-6 TRBV12-3/TRBV12-4 CASQGGNSGANVLTF
TRBJ2-1 TRBV6-6 CASSYSGTGYNEQFF
TRBJ2-2 TRBV5-1 CASTVDRGHTGELFF
TRBJ2-5 TRBV20-1 CSAPQRGPKETQYF
TRBJ2-1 TRBV6-4 CASSDRDNNEQFF
TRBJ1-2 TRBV20-1 CSARVTGEGYTF
TRBJ1-5 TRBV5-6 CASSLGGKPQHF
TRBJ2-5 TRBV3-1 CASSYPGSREQYF
TRBJ2-3 TRBV14 CASSHTSWGHTDTQYF
TRBJ2-1 TRBV12-3/TRBV12-4 CASSFIGGWRNEQFF